These 17 T cell receptor delta chains were all obtained from the same sample, sequenced in a study of Vδ1+ human thymocytes. General study points: Highly polyclonal TRG and TRD repertoires with Gaussian CDR3 length distributions appeared in thymus.

Their cognate antigens are unknown. The template was reverse-transcribed extracted RNA. Multiplex PCR used pooled V-gene forward primers and a constant-region reverse primer to amplify CDR3s. TCRdb ran CATT on the multiplex PCR reads. Of 80,000 or so delta-chain clones listed, around 35% are singletons. The sample consisted of Vdelta1+ gamma-delta thymocytes from the thymus. Subset indicated: FACS-sorted CD3+ TCRalphabeta- TCRVdelta1+ TCRVdelta2- thymocytes. These receptors came from a boy in the first two years of life who had congenital heart surgery.

This sequence joins TRDV1 and TRDJ1; 7 bases fit TRDD3. V was pared by 0 bases and J by 5 bases, with 30 bases of the junction left unmatched. This CDR3 is 23 amino acids long. Germline V gene sequence: CDR1 TSWWSYY, CDR2 QGS. The CDR3 reads CALGELCFPPQRTGDPCGDKLIF. Written as DNA, the CDR3 is TGTGCTCTTGGGGAACTATGCTTCCCCCCGCAGCGTACTGGGGATCCCTGCGGGGATAAACTCATCTTT.

The chain recombines TRDV1 with TRDJ1; D is ambiguous. In germline, CDR1 is TSWWSYY, CDR2 QGS. The CDR3 extends over 16 amino acids. V was pared by 6 bases and J by 1 base, with 18 bases between. The CDR3 nucleotides read TGTGCTCTTGGAATCCCCGGGCCTCGACCCACCGATAAACTCATCTTT. This encodes CALGIPGPRPTDKLIF.

In its sample, this clone was seen a few times. The rearrangement links TRDV1 to TRDJ1; TRDD3 matches at 10 bases. With 2 bases clipped from V and 4 bases from J, the junction kept 28 bases outside the gene matches. The CDR3 loop spans 23 amino acids. CDR1 is TSWWSYY and CDR2 is QGS in the germline V gene. DNA for the CDR3: TGTGCTCTTGGGGAAAAGAAATTCCTAATACTGGGGGATTATCCAGGGGCCCACGATAAACTCATCTTT. Translating gives CALGEKKFLILGDYPGAHDKLIF.

This clone has more than one count but fewer than ten. V usage is TRDV1 and J usage is TRDJ1; either TRDD2 or TRDD3 may supply D (7 bases each). The CDR3 covers 16 residues. V gave up 4 bases and J gave up 5 bases, with 20 bases separating them. The germline CDR1 and CDR2 sequences are TSWWSYY and QGS. The CDR3 protein is CALGALSYFGGDKLIF. The CDR3 region has the DNA TGTGCTCTTGGGGCCCTTTCCTACTTTGGGGGAGATAAACTCATCTTT.

This clone was recorded a few times. The rearrangement links TRDV2 to TRDJ1; a possible D gene is TRDD3 (5 bases). Trimming took 3 bases from V and 8 from J, leaving 21 bases between them. Germline V gene data show CDR1 as GEAIGNYY and CDR2 as EKD. This CDR3 comprises 15 residues. CDR3 DNA sequence: TGTGCCTGTGACGCCGTGTGGGGAAAAGTCGGGAAACTCATCTTT. Translation: CACDAVWGKVGKLIF.

V and J are TRDV1 and TRDJ1; D unresolved. Per the germline V gene, CDR1 is TSWWSYY and CDR2 is QGS. Trimming took 6 bases from V and 2 from J, leaving 22 bases between them. This CDR3 comprises 17 residues. The DNA for the CDR3 is TGTGCTCTTGGAGGATGTCATTGTTCGGGACCAACCGATAAACTCATCTTT. This translates into CALGGCHCSGPTDKLIF.

In its sample, this clone was seen a few times. The V and J genes are TRDV1 and TRDJ1, with 7 bases matching TRDD3. Germline V gene lookup returns CDR1 TSWWSYY and CDR2 QGS. The CDR3 totals 18 residues. V gave up 0 bases and J gave up 0 bases; unmatched junction bases: 10. This CDR3 is CALGELPFWGGYTDKLIF. The CDR3 region has the DNA TGTGCTCTTGGGGAACTCCCCTTCTGGGGGGGTTACACCGATAAACTCATCTTT.

The chain uses TRDV1 and TRDJ1; 8 bases are a match to TRDD3. Per germline, CDR1 TSWWSYY and CDR2 QGS. V lost 2 bases and J lost 1; bases outside the gene matches: 21. The CDR3 spans 21 residues. CDR3 nucleotides: TGTGCTCTTGGGGAATCTGGGTTTCGTCCTCCGGTACTGGGGGGCACCGATAAACTCATCTTT. It is translated as CALGESGFRPPVLGGTDKLIF.

The rearrangement joins TRDV1 to TRDJ1; 11 bases are a match to TRDD3. The CDR3 runs 21 residues. Germline V gene lookup returns CDR1 TSWWSYY and CDR2 QGS. Losses at the gene ends were 0 bases for V and 3 bases for J; bases not matched to a gene: 18. DNA for the CDR3: TGTGCTCTTGGGGAACTAGCTCACTACAGAGACTCTGGGGGATACTCCGATAAACTCATCTTT. Protein product: CALGELAHYRDSGGYSDKLIF.

The chain carries TRDV2 and TRDJ1; 13 bases agree with TRDD3. The CDR3 is 16 residues long. The trim removed 9 bases at V and 7 bases at J, leaving 16 bases unmatched. The V gene's germline CDR1 is GEAIGNYY and CDR2 EKD. The CDR3: CATHYWGIRMGGKLIF. The CDR3 DNA is TGTGCCACCCATTACTGGGGGATACGAATGGGCGGTAAACTCATCTTT.

This clone was found a few times. Within the sample, other DNA sequences also encode this same CDR3. V is TRDV1 and J is TRDJ1; D perhaps matches TRDD3 (6 bases). CDR1 is TSWWSYY, CDR2 QGS, per germline. The CDR3 runs 21 residues. Trimming took off 0 bases at V and 3 bases at J, with 29 bases between the two ends. The CDR3 region has the DNA TGTGCTCTTGGGGAACTTCTCCCGAAAAAGATACCTGTACTGGGCCCCGATAAACTCATCTTT. Amino acid sequence: CALGELLPKKIPVLGPDKLIF.

This clone has more than one count but fewer than ten. A read error may account for a junction end that differs from germline. The chain has TRDV1 and TRDJ1; 9 bases agree with TRDD3. Germline CDR1 TSWWSYY, CDR2 QGS. The CDR3 has 20 amino acids. The CDR3 region is CALGELGRPTGGQYTVKLIF. Written as DNA, the CDR3 is TGTGCTCTTGGGGAACTAGGAAGACCTACTGGGGGACAGTACACCGTTAAACTCATCTTT.

The V call is TRDV1, the J call TRDJ1; 8 nucleotides match TRDD3. Losses at the gene ends were 0 bases for V and 0 bases for J; bases not matched to a gene: 18. The length of the CDR3 is 21 residues. CDR1 TSWWSYY and CDR2 QGS come from the germline V gene. CDR3 sequence reads: CALGELSTRGIGPGYTDKLIF. Written as DNA, the CDR3 is TGTGCTCTTGGGGAACTATCGACGAGGGGGATAGGACCAGGGTACACCGATAAACTCATCTTT.

The rearrangement links TRDV1 to TRDJ1; no clear D. The CDR3 spans 21 residues. V lost 0 bases and J lost 0, with 26 bases in between. Germline CDR1 TSWWSYY, CDR2 QGS. This CDR3 reads CALGELYYAKITNKYTDKLIF. The DNA of the CDR3 is TGTGCTCTTGGGGAACTTTACTACGCTAAAATTACCAACAAGTACACCGATAAACTCATCTTT.

This clone was recorded a few times. The rearrangement uses TRDV1 and TRDJ1; D remains unclear. Trimming removed 0 bases from V and 4 bases from J, with 15 bases in between. Germline V gene data show CDR1 as TSWWSYY and CDR2 as QGS. The CDR3 has 16 amino acids. CDR3 DNA sequence: TGTGCTCTTGGGGAACTTTCAACCCTAGTGGGCGATAAACTCATCTTT. Its protein is CALGELSTLVGDKLIF.

This chain connects TRDV1 to TRDJ1, with 9 bases matching TRDD3. The germline CDR1 and CDR2 sequences are TSWWSYY and QGS. J lost 1 base, V lost 6 bases, and 12 bases had no gene match. There are 17 residues in the CDR3. Here the CDR3 DNA reads TGTGCTCTTGGCCCCCTGGGGGATGGACTCATCACCGATAAACTCATCTTT. As protein: CALGPLGDGLITDKLIF.

The chain is built from TRDV1 and TRDJ1, with TRDD3 identical over 11 bases. Per germline, CDR1 TSWWSYY and CDR2 QGS. This CDR3 has 24 residues. Germline trimming cut 5 bases from V and 2 bases from J; bases unmatched to any gene: 31. The CDR3 nucleotides are TGTGCTCTTGGGCCCCTCCCCCCCCGGGGCCCACCTGTACTGGGGGATATAAGGACCGATAAACTCATCTTT. Translated: CALGPLPPRGPPVLGDIRTDKLIF.